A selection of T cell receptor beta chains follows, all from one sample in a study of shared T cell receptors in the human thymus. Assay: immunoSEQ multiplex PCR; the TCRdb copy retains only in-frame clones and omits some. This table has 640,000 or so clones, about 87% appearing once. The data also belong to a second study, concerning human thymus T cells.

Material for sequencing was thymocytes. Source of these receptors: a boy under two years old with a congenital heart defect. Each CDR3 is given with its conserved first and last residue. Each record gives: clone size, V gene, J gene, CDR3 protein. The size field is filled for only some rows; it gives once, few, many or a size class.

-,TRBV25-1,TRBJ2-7,CASIGGDGYEQYF
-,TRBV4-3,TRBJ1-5,CASSQSRQLRSNQPQHF
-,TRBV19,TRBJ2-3,CASSDTGVGEDTQYF
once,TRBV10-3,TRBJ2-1,CAISGGIAGTYNEQFF
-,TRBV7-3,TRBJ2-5,CASSLMGPGDPQETQYF
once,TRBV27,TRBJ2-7,CASSLLASSYEQYF
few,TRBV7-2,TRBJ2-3,CASSLDSGTTDTQYF
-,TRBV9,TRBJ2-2,CASSGPGGQQAVF
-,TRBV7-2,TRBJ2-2,CASSWEGHGELFF
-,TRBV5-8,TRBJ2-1,CASSLPRTGIGEQFF
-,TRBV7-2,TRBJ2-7,CASSLGGQGSSYEQYF
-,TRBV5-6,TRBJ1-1,CASRGQGANTEAFF
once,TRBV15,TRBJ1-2,CATSRVGTEDYTF
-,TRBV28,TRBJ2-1,CASSLRVRDSLGNEQFF
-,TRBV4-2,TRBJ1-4,CASSRLLVGQLNEKLFF
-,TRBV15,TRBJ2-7,CATSSYTRLSYEQYF
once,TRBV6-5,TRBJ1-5,CASSTSRGGDQPQHF
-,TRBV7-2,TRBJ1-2,CASSVWTGAHYGYTF
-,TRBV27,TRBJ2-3,CASSRASEADTQYF
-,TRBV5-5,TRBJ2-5,CASSLRDRQETQYF
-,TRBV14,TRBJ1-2,CASSQEAGPYGYTF
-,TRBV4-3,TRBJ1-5,CASSQQRTGSGKNIGNQPQHF
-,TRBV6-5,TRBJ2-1,CASSYGGSGKYNEQFF
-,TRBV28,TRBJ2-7,CASSPGLAGEAREQYF
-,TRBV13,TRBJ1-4,CASSSNRNEKLFF
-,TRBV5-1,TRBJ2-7,CASSLEGYPGQGPYEQYF
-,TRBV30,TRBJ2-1,CAWTVAGRPNEQFF
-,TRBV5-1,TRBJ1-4,CASSLHRDRGPKRNEKLFF
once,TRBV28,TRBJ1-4,CASRDRGYEKLFF
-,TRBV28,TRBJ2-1,CASSKEQRDEQFF
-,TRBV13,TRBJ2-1,CASSLDETDNEQFF
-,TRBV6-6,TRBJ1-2,CASSGRTGQDGYTF
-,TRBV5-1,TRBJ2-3,CASSLGQSGSNRFTDTQYF
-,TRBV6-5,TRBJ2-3,CASKTGVETQYF
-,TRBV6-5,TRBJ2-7,CASSYPSGGTYEQYF
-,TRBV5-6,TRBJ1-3,CASSLGGQGLSGNTIYF
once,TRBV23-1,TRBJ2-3,CASSPKFTDTQYF
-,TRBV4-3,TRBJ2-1,CASSQARDRGQFF
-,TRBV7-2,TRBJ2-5,CASSFGGTIQETQYF
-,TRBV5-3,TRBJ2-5,CARAPLAVPRETQYF
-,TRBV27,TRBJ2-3,CASSPQREGPDTQYF
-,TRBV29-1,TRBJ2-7,CSVVEDRLYEQYF
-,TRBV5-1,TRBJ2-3,CASSHRDRGEDTQYF
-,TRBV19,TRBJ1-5,CASSWTVNQPQHF
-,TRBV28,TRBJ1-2,CASSSVAVQGEDYGYTF
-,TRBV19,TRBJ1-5,CASSITGEGNQPQHF
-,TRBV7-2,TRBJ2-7,CASSPEVTSRNLEQYF
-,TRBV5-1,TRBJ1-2,CASSLRGGGNYGYTF
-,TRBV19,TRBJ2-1,CASSKDRGRYNEQFF
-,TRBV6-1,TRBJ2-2,CASSPARVSTGELFF
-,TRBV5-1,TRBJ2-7,CASSQTTGAYEQYF
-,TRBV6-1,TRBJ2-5,CASSATSGRAKETQYF
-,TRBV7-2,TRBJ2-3,CASSSDREERTDTQYF
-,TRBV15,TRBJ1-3,CATSRALQKSSGNTIYF
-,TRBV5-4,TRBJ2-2,CASNKAGAIGELFF
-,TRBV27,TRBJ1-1,CASSLSGQDTEAFF
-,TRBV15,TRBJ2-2,CATSRGLGLAESYGELFF